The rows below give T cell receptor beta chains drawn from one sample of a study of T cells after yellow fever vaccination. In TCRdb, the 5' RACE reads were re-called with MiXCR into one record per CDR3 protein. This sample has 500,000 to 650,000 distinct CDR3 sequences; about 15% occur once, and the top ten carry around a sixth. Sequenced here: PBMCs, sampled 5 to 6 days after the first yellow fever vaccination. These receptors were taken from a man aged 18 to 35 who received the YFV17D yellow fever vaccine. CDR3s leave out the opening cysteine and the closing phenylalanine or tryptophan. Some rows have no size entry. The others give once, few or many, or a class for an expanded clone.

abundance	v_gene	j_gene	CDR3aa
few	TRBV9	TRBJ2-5	ASSAGAFSETQY
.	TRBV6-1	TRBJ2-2	ASLGIGRPTGELF
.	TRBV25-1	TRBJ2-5	ASSEGQGAGETQY
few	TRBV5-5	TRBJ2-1	ASARTSANYNEQF
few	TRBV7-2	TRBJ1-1	ASSLEVATEAF
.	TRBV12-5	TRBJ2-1	ASGLIAWGQGAKDNEQF
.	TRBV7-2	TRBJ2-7	ASSPTLAGGYEQY
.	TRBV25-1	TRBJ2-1	ASSERQTGSSLYNEQF
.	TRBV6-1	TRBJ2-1	ASSLEPTANEQF
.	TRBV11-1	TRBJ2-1	ASSPTRDRGRANYNEQF
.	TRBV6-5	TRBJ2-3	ASKAGTDTQY
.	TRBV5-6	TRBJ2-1	ASGPGLASSYNEQF
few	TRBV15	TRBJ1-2	ATSRDGNYGYT
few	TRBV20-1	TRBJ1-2	SASREGAYGYT
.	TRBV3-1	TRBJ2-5	ASSWTQGHQETQY
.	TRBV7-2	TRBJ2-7	ASSLGLADFYEQY
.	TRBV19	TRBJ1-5	ASSIVQGVGQPQH
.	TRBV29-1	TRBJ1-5	SATGGSNQPQH
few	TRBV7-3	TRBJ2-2	ASSSQGTATGELF
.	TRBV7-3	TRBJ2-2	ASSISGEHANTGELF
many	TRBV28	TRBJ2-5	ASSNRETQY
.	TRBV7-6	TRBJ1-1	TSSLARYRSNTEAF
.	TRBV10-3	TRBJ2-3	AITRGVGLGTQY
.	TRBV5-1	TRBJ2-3	ASSFTAVGDTQY
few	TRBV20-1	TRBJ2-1	SARDFNDEQF
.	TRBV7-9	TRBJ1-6	ASSTGGYGDNSPLH
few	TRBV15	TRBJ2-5	ATSRDQSETQY
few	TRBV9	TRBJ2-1	ASSPQQGSTYNEQF
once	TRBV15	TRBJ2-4	AAAHRGEGKNIQY
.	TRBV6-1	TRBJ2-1	ASSTNLYNEQF
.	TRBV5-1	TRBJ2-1	ASGTGGVLREQF
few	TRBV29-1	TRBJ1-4	SAGRPNEKLF
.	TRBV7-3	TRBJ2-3	ASSLHAGGGTDTQY
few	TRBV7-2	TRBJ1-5	ASSLYRDSNQPQH
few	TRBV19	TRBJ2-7	ASSSTGTGGSEQY
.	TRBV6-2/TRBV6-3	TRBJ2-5	ASSYFRETQY
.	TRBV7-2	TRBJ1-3	ASSLDRVEGNTIY
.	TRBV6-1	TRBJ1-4	ASSDQGISVEKLF
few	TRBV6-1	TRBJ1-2	ASSLTGVGGYT
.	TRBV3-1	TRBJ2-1	ASSQLKAGGRGDEQF
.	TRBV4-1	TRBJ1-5	ASSDGTRNQPQH